The entry below describes one T cell receptor beta chain. This specimen comes from a study of blood T cell repertoires in COVID-19. Germline CDR1 reads LNHDA; CDR2 reads SQIVND (reference sequence). V was pared by 7 bases and J by 8 bases, with 8 bases of the junction left unmatched. The CDR3 has 14 amino acids. Assay: immunoSEQ multiplex PCR; the TCRdb copy retains only in-frame clones and omits some. The repertoire holds under 450,000 clones, roughly 77% seen once, with more than 1% in the top ten. The V call is TRBV19, the J call TRBJ2-1, with 10 nucleotides matching TRBD2. Source material: peripheral blood. The receptor was derived from a human donor with acute or convalescent COVID-19. The donor label of this sample is uncertain. CDR3 amino acids: CASTGLAGVHEQFF. The DNA of the CDR3 is TGTGCCAGTACGGGCCTAGCGGGAGTACATGAGCAGTTCTTC.